The 20 T cell receptor beta chains in this list originate from one sample, sequenced in a study of technical replicates of blood from a few donors. The repertoire was sequenced with immunoSEQ multiplex PCR; TCRdb's copy has only in-frame clones and lacks some. The top ten clones hold about 5% of a sample with tens of thousands of clones, 70% to 90% of them seen once. The sequenced material came from PBMCs. All receptors come from a human donor in good health. Some clones in this sample may be carry-over from other donors' samples.

This clone was detected only once. The chain uses TRBV28 and TRBJ1-2; 8 bases are a match to TRBD1. Trimming removed 7 bases from V and 2 bases from J; junction bases left unmatched: 9. The germline V gene encodes CDR1 MDHEN and CDR2 SYDVKM. The CDR3 loop spans 15 amino acids. This CDR3 is CASIPGTGMNYGYTF. The CDR3 DNA reads as TGTGCCAGCATTCCCGGGACAGGAATGAACTATGGCTACACCTTC.

This sequence joins TRBV7-9 and TRBJ2-7, with D perhaps matching TRBD1 (6 bases). Germline values: CDR1 SEHNR, CDR2 FQNEAQ (reference sequence). The V and J ends lost 5 bases and 1 base respectively, with 15 bases between them. The CDR3 spans 15 residues. CDR3 loop: CASSHIFGQSYEQYF. CDR3 DNA: TGTGCCAGCAGCCATATCTTCGGACAGTCCTACGAGCAGTACTTC.

The chain has TRBV2 and TRBJ1-2; a weak D match, TRBD1 (5 bases). The CDR3 runs to 16 residues. V was clipped by 1 base and J by 2 bases, with 14 bases between them. The germline V gene encodes CDR1 SNHLY and CDR2 FYNNEI. The CDR3 bases are TGTGCCAGCAGTGAAGGGCAAAGGGGATCCAACTATGGCTACACCTTC. Protein: CASSEGQRGSNYGYTF.

V usage is TRBV2 and J usage is TRBJ1-1; D possibly corresponds to TRBD1 (6 bases). The CDR3 loop spans 12 amino acids. The V end was cut by 5 bases, the J end by 7 bases, with 11 bases between. In germline, CDR1 is SNHLY, CDR2 FYNNEI. The CDR3 spells CASSYRVIEAFF. As DNA, the CDR3 is TGTGCCAGCAGTTACAGGGTGATTGAAGCTTTCTTT.

The rearrangement joins TRBV6-1 to TRBJ2-7; 13 bases line up with TRBD2. V dropped 7 bases and J dropped 10; count of bases not matched to a gene: 13. The CDR3 has 15 residues. Germline loops: CDR1 MNHNS, CDR2 SASEGT. The CDR3 loop reads CASTKVLAGGDDQYF. The CDR3, as DNA: TGTGCCAGCACTAAAGTACTAGCGGGGGGGGATGATCAGTACTTC.

The rearrangement joins TRBV5-1 to TRBJ2-7, with TRBD2 matching 11 bases. The CDR3 length is 15 residues. Germline V CDR1 and CDR2: SGHRS, YFSETQ. V lost 5 bases, J lost 3 bases, and 7 bases stayed unmatched. CDR3 DNA: TGCGCCAGCAGGGAAGAAACTAGCGGGAGCTACGAGCAGTACTTC. This encodes CASREETSGSYEQYF.

This clone was seen more than once but under ten times. The V and J genes are TRBV5-6 and TRBJ2-7, with D unclear. The CDR3 sequence is 12 residues long. Germline CDR1 and CDR2: SGHDT and YYEEEE. V was trimmed by 0 bases and J by 4 bases, leaving 5 bases between them. CDR3 in DNA: TGTGCCAGCAGCTTGGAGCATTACGAGCAGTACTTC. Protein sequence: CASSLEHYEQYF.

This chain links TRBV18 with TRBJ1-3; D is ambiguous. The germline V gene has CDR1 KGHSH and CDR2 LQKENI. The V end lost 5 bases, the J end lost 0 bases, and 8 bases lay between the germline ends. This CDR3 spans 14 amino acids. This chain's CDR3 is CASSTEGSGNTIYF. The CDR3 DNA reads TGTGCCAGCTCAACCGAGGGCTCTGGAAACACCATATATTTT.

CDR3 DNA: TGTGCCAGCAGCTCAAGGCGGGGTTCCTACGAGCAGTACTTC. Its translation: CASSSRRGSYEQYF. V is TRBV5-6 and J is TRBJ2-7, with D perhaps matching TRBD2 (6 bases). CDR3 size: 14 residues. Germline V gene data show CDR1 as SGHDT and CDR2 as YYEEEE. Trimming took off 3 bases at V and 1 base at J, with 11 bases between the two ends. The entire variable domain, with the rest obtained from reference TRBV5-6 and TRBJ2-7, is as follows: DAGVTQSPTHLIKTRGQQVTLRCSPKSGHDTVSWYQQALGQGPQFIFQYYEEEERQRGNFPDRFSGHQFPNYSSELNVNALLLGDSALYLCASSSRRGSYEQYFGPGTRLTVT.

This chain uses TRBV27 with TRBJ1-1, with 7 bases aligning to TRBD1. V trimming: 2 bases; J trimming: 4 bases; junction bases outside the gene matches: 4. Germline V gene sequence: CDR1 MNHEY, CDR2 SMNVEV (reference sequence). The CDR3 totals 14 residues. CDR3 protein: CASSLVGGLTEAFF. CDR3 nucleotide sequence: TGTGCCAGCAGTTTAGTAGGGGGCCTCACTGAAGCTTTCTTT.

The rearrangement links TRBV18 to TRBJ1-1; D gene uncertain. The CDR3 consists of 13 residues. Germline V gene data show CDR1 as KGHSH and CDR2 as LQKENI. V lost 4 bases to trimming and J lost 1 base, with 7 bases between them. CDR3: CASSQGGNTEAFF. The CDR3 nucleotides read TGTGCCAGCTCACAAGGAGGGAACACTGAAGCTTTCTTT.

CDR3 protein: CASSTLGGTGGKSSYEQYF. DNA of the CDR3: TGTGCCAGCAGCACCCTTGGGGGGACAGGGGGAAAAAGCTCCTACGAGCAGTACTTC. V usage is TRBV28 and J usage is TRBJ2-7, with 11 bases aligning to TRBD1. The CDR3 is 19 amino acids. The germline V gene encodes CDR1 MDHEN and CDR2 SYDVKM. Losses at the gene ends were 6 bases for V and 0 bases for J; bases not matched to a gene: 16.

This chain connects TRBV2 to TRBJ1-5; the D gene is possibly TRBD1 (5 bases). Germline values: CDR1 SNHLY, CDR2 FYNNEI. The CDR3 has 14 residues. Trimming cost V 6 bases and J 1 base, with 10 bases left between them. The CDR3 sequence: CASRDGGSNQPQHF. The DNA of the CDR3 is TGTGCCAGCAGGGACGGGGGGAGCAATCAGCCCCAGCATTTT. Using reference TRBV2 and TRBJ1-5 for the parts outside the CDR3, the full variable domain is EPEVTQTPSHQVTQMGQEVILRCVPISNHLYFYWYRQILGQKVEFLVSFYNNEISEKSEIFDDQFSVERPDGSNFTLKIRSTKLEDSAMYFCASRDGGSNQPQHFGDGTRLSIL.

The chain couples TRBV7-9 to TRBJ2-7, with TRBD2 matching over 9 bases. CDR3 length: 18 residues. The germline V gene has CDR1 SEHNR and CDR2 FQNEAQ (reference sequence). V lost 0 bases and J lost 5; bases outside the gene matches: 14. CDR3: CASSLAYPLAGVMDEQYF. The CDR3 nucleotides are TGTGCCAGCAGCTTAGCGTACCCATTAGCGGGAGTTATGGACGAGCAGTACTTC.

This sequence joins TRBV29-1 and TRBJ1-5, with a weak D call TRBD1 (6 bases). V lost 4 bases and J lost 4, with 20 bases in between. CDR1 and CDR2 from the germline V gene are SQVTM and ANQGSEA. CDR3 length: 16 residues. CDR3 sequence reads: CSVALSGGLGNQPQHF. CDR3 DNA sequence: TGCAGCGTTGCTCTCTCGGGGGGGCTGGGGAATCAGCCCCAGCATTTT.

The chain joins TRBV30 to TRBJ1-1; no clear D gene. Germline assignment: CDR1 GTSNPN and CDR2 SVGIG (reference sequence). The CDR3 covers 13 residues. Trimming cost V 2 bases and J 1 base, with 8 bases left between them. This chain's CDR3 is CAWSTGENTEAFF. The CDR3 DNA sequence: TGTGCCTGGAGTACGGGAGAGAACACTGAAGCTTTCTTT. The whole variable domain, filled in from reference TRBV30 and TRBJ1-1, reads SQTIHQWPATLVQPVGSPLSLECTVEGTSNPNLYWYRQAAGRGLQLLFYSVGIGQISSEVPQNLSASRPQDRQFILSSKKLLLSDSGFYLCAWSTGENTEAFFGQGTRLTVV.

This sequence joins TRBV4-1 and TRBJ2-2; 11 bases are a match to TRBD2. The CDR3 runs to 17 residues. With 6 bases clipped from V and 4 bases from J, the junction kept 10 bases outside the gene matches. Germline V gene sequence: CDR1 MGHRA, CDR2 YSYEKL. The CDR3 coding sequence is TGCGCCAGCAGGACCTTAGCGGGGGGGCCTTTCACCGGGGAGCTGTTTTTT. It translates to CASRTLAGGPFTGELFF.

This chain joins TRBV6-1 and TRBJ2-3; 7 positions agree with TRBD2. This CDR3 contains 16 residues. Per the germline V gene, CDR1 is MNHNS and CDR2 is SASEGT. Unmatched junction bases numbered 7, after V lost 2 bases and J lost 2 bases. CDR3 coding DNA: TGTGCCAGCAGTGAACGTGGAGCGGGGTCCACAGATACGCAGTATTTT. This translates into CASSERGAGSTDTQYF.

The chain carries TRBV4-3 and TRBJ2-5; TRBD2 matches at 12 bases. V was clipped by 0 bases and J by 6 bases; unmatched bases: 2. Germline V gene sequence: CDR1 LGHNA, CDR2 YSLEER. The CDR3 consists of 15 residues. The CDR3, as DNA: TGCGCCAGCAGCCAAGAACTAGCGGGGGGTCAGACCCAGTACTTC. Amino acid sequence: CASSQELAGGQTQYF.

The CDR3 here is CASSQERWTSGRSWTGELFF. CDR3 DNA sequence: TGTGCCAGCAGCCAAGAGAGGTGGACTAGCGGGAGGTCGTGGACCGGGGAGCTGTTTTTT. This chain links TRBV4-2 with TRBJ2-2; 14 positions agree with TRBD2. Germline CDR1 LGHNA, CDR2 YNFKEQ. J lost 5 bases, V lost 0 bases, and 11 bases had no gene match. The CDR3 runs 20 residues.